This TCR beta chain was identified in a study of human T cells and chemical hapten exposure (dated by TCRdb to about 2021). With respect to the entire study: For sensitization, 2% DPC in acetone was applied to a 2 cm by 2 cm area of upper inner arm skin. Patch tests used Finn chambers with 0.01% DPC on the upper back, scored after 6 days by International Contact Dermatitis Research Group standards. Blood was sampled from patients pre-sensitization (week 0) and at 2, 6 and about 24 weeks after DPC sensitization. Blood for TCR sequencing was provided by twenty-nine alopecia patients at one to four time points (pre-sensitization, 2, 6 and 24 weeks). The patient cohort, mostly female, included alopecia areata with under or over 50% scalp involvement, alopecia totalis and alopecia universalis. The libraries were sequenced as a pool, and the TCR yield per sample differed mostly because of small variations in library volumes within the pool. Peripheral blood TCR repertoire changes were tracked in vivo in alopecia patients during primary and secondary sensitization to the hapten diphenylcyclopropenone (DPC). Patients additionally received weekly therapeutic DPC doses to the scalp throughout the roughly 25-week study period. Study-level results and caveats: Patch test score was positively correlated with the number of PT1 expanded TCRs, with significance at thresholds 8, 16 and 32 but not at 4. All patients had alopecia, a presumed autoimmune disease, so their immune response might differ from that of healthy individuals. Significantly more large CDR3 similarity clusters were formed by expanded TCRs than by pre-sensitization or healthy control sets, consistent with antigen-driven responses. Repeated subsampling changed both the strength of the expansion versus patch-test correlation and the threshold at which the correlation became significant. The number of TCRs above 1 in 1000 frequency did not change with DPC sensitization; there was no evidence of global repertoire structure alterations.

The time point label, as the study defines it: pre-sensitization, week 0. Taken with the paper, the label for treatment or condition translates to: therapeutic diphenylcyclopropenone sensitization with weekly scalp DPC. At each patch-test visit, blood was drawn before the patch test was applied. Eligible patients were aged 18 to 70, diagnosed with alopecia, deemed suitable for DPC therapy, and excluded if pregnant. Unfractionated whole blood was collected in Tempus Blood RNA tubes, and total RNA was extracted from that blood. The CDR3 contains 15 residues, cysteine and phenylalanine counted. The entry retains the CDR3 DNA only, 45 bases that are in frame from base 1. Here V drops 6 bases and J drops 12 bases, and the junction holds 14 bases not matched to any gene. CDR1 is given as LGHNA and CDR2 as YSLEER, both from the germline V gene. Libraries were built with RACE. The run used a NextSeq 500. During library preparation, unique molecular identifiers were attached to individual cDNA molecules so that TCRs could be counted in a quantitative, reproducible way. From each blood RNA sample, both TCR alpha and TCR beta chains were sequenced. The published analysis was carried out like this. A median of around 100,000 TCRs per sample was observed, with a range of 23,224 to 690,600. V, J and CDR3 annotation of the TCR reads was carried out using the Decombinator software suite. For PS versus PT1 abundance plots, all samples were subsampled to the same number of TCRs (28,000). TCRs were defined as expanded if absent before sensitization and observed at least eight times at the 2-week time point. TCRdb's own reprocessing of the public reads used fastp at Q25 and MiXCR and kept productive beta chains. CDR3 protein sequences are deduplicated, and each keeps its most common genes and DNA. The authors' filters were not applied to this entry. The sample yields 300,000 to 400,000 distinct CDR3 sequences; approximately 5% were counted once. The leading ten clones occupy around 2.6% of the sample.

This clonotype was observed a handful of times. Its antigen target is currently unknown. Nothing much larger sits one base from this clone, and base qualities are not available. This sequence uses TRBV4-3 and TRBJ2-1, with 10 bases matching TRBD2. This TCR was sampled from a woman in her forties or fifties with alopecia areata. Some clones in this sample may be carry-over from other donors' samples. This specimen was whole blood, taken in connection with sensitization to the hapten diphenylcyclopropenone (DPC). The base sequence is TGCGCCAGCAGTCCAAGCGGGAGGGCCATGGTGGCGCAGTTCTTC. Translation gives CASSPSGRAMVAQFF.